One T cell receptor beta chain is described in this entry. This clone was detected only once. Its antigen specificity is not known. Base qualities are not recorded, but no much larger clone differs from it by a single base. Patients with autoimmune disease history or receiving systemic immunosuppression were excluded from the trial. In every dose cohort, peripheral blood was drawn for TCR sequencing at baseline, cycle 4 day 1, and cycle 7 day 1. Samples were obtained from an open-label, multicenter, first-in-human phase I dose-escalation trial of ivuxolimab. The trial enrolled adults with locally advanced or metastatic head and neck squamous cell, hepatocellular, melanoma or renal cell carcinoma. Before TCR sequencing, CD4+ T cells and CD8+ T cells were sorted from peripheral blood as separate populations. CDR1 and CDR2, looked up from the germline V gene, are SGHVS and FQNEAQ. Taken from cysteine to phenylalanine, the CDR3 has 16 residues. CDR3 DNA is the only sequence kept; it has 48 bases, read in frame from the first base. The V and J ends are trimmed by 3 bases and 4 bases, leaving 13 bases between them.

For sequencing of the TCRbeta CDR3 region, genomic DNA was extracted from the sorted cells. The immunoSEQ Assay was used to sequence the TCRbeta CDR3 regions. TCRdb took over this immuneACCESS table, retaining in-frame rearrangements with V and J assigned. Such tables are incomplete; in checked studies, under half of the missing clones stem from an unresolved V gene, and the remainder is unexplained. The sample records around 10,000 clones, about 80% of which are singletons. Together, the top ten hold roughly 15% of the sample. This sample is drawn from a study of OX40 agonist ivuxolimab in advanced cancers. For the wider study: Ivuxolimab, which targeted the costimulatory receptor OX40 (CD134), was an agonistic, fully human IgG2 monoclonal antibody. Intravenous ivuxolimab was administered to patients every 2 weeks at six dose levels: 0.01, 0.1, 0.3, 1.5, 3 and 10 mg/kg. Of the approximately 50 patients in dose escalation, some 20 had hepatocellular carcinoma, around 15 had melanoma, 9 had renal cell carcinoma and 9 had head and neck cancer. A male proportion of 82.7% and a mean age of approximately 61 years, ranging from roughly 23 to 79, were recorded for the dose-escalation cohort. Patients were allowed to have had prior anti-PD-1, anti-PD-L1 or anti-CTLA-4 therapy, and 40% of the dose-escalation patients had previously received checkpoint inhibitors. Partial responses occurred in three dose-escalation patients, of whom one had hepatocellular carcinoma and two had cutaneous melanoma. The point of sequencing TCRbeta in the periphery was to test whether ivuxolimab changed TCR sequence diversity and drove clonal T-cell expansion. The paper covers the monotherapy dose-escalation part of the phase I ivuxolimab trial, which included N = 52 patients.

On the study overall, not on this receptor specifically: In the 0.1-3.0 mg/kg groups, partial responders were among the patients with the lowest normalized peripheral clonal expansion, particularly in CD8+ T cells. At doses from 0.1 to 3.0 mg/kg, clonal expansion was seen in both CD4+ and CD8+ blood T cells between baseline and week 6. After ivuxolimab, CD8+ T cells had more expanded clones than CD4+ T cells on average. Low levels of normalized T-cell clonal expansion were also shown by some nonresponding patients. Which antigens the clonally expanded peripheral T cells were specific for was not determined.

The sequence links TRBV7-8 to TRBJ2-6; the D gene is perhaps TRBD2, from 6 matching bases. The source of this sequence is an adult with an advanced solid tumor such as melanoma, head and neck, liver or kidney cancer. Sequences were derived from CD4+ or CD8+ T cells sorted from blood, sampled in a trial of the OX40 agonist ivuxolimab. CDR3 protein: CASSFPGTSGANVLTF. The bases are TGTGCCAGCAGCTTCCCCGGGACTTCGGGGGCCAACGTCCTGACTTTC.